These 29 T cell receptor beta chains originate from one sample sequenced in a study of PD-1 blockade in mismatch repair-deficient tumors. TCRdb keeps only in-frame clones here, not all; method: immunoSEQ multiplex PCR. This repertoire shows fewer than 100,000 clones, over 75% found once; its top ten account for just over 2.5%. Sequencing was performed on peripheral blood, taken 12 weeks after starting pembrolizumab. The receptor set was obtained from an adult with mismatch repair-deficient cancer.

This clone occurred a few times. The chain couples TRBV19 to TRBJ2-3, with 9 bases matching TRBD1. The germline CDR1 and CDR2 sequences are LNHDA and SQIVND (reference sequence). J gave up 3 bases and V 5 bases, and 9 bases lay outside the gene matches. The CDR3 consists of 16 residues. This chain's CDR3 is CASSSFDRGWTDTQYF. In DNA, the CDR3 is TGTGCCAGTAGTTCCTTCGACAGGGGGTGGACAGATACGCAGTATTTT.

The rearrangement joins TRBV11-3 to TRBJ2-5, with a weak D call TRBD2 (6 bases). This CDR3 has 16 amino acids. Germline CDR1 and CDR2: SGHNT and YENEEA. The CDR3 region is CASAAGSPNGQETQYF. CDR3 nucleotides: TGTGCTAGCGCCGCCGGGAGTCCGAATGGCCAAGAGACCCAGTACTTC.

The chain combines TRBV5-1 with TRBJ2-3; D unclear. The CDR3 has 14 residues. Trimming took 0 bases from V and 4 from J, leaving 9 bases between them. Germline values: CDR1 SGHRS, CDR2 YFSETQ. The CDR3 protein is CASSLGLGADTQYF. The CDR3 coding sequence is TGCGCCAGCAGCTTGGGCCTAGGTGCAGATACGCAGTATTTT. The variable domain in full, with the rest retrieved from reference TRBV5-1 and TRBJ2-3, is KAGVTQTPRYLIKTRGQQVTLSCSPISGHRSVSWYQQTPGQGLQFLFEYFSETQRNKGNFPGRFSGRQFSNSRSEMNVSTLELGDSALYLCASSLGLGADTQYFGPGTRLTVL.

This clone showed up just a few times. In DNA form, the CDR3 reads TGTGCAACCGCGGGAGCAGGGGATGAGCAGTTCTTC. Translating it yields CATAGAGDEQFF. This chain joins TRBV10-3 and TRBJ2-1; possible D gene TRBD2, 7 bases. Germline CDR1 is ENHRY and CDR2 is SYGVKD. The CDR3 extends over 12 amino acids.

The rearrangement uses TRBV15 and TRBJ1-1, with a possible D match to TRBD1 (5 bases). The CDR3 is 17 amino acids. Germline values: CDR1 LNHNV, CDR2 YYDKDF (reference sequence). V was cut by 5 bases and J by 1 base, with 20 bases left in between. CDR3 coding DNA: TGTGCCACCAGCGGAACCGGGATCAGGGTTCAGAACACTGAAGCTTTCTTT. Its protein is CATSGTGIRVQNTEAFF.

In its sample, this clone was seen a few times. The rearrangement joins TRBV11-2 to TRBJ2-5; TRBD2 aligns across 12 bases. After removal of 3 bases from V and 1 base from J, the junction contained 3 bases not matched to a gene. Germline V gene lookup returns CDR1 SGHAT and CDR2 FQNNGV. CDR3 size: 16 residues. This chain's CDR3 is CASSFRTSGTQETQYF. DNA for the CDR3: TGTGCCAGCAGCTTTCGGACTAGCGGGACCCAAGAGACCCAGTACTTC.

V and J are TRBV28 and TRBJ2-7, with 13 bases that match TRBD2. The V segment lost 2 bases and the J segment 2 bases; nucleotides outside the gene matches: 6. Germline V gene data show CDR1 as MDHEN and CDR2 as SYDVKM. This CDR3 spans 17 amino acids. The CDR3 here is CASSLGHTSGRAYEQYF. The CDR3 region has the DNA TGTGCCAGCAGTTTAGGCCATACTAGCGGGAGGGCCTACGAGCAGTACTTC.

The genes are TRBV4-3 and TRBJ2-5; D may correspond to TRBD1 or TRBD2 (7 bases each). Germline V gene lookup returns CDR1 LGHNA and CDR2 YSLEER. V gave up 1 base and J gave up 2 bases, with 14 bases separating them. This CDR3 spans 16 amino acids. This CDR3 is CASSQGQGGVQETQYF. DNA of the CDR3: TGCGCCAGCAGCCAAGGGCAGGGGGGGGTACAAGAGACCCAGTACTTC.

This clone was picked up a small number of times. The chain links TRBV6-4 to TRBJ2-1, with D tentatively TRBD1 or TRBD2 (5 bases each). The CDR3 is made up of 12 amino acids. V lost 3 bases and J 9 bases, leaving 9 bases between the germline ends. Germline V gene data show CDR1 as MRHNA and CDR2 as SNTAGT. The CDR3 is CASSDGGVEQFF. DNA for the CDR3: TGTGCCAGCAGTGATGGGGGAGTTGAGCAGTTCTTC.

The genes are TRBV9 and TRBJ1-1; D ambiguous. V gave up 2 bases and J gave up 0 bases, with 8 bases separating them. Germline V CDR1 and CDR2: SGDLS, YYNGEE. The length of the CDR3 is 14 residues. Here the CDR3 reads CASSVAQVNTEAFF. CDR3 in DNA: TGTGCCAGCAGCGTGGCTCAGGTGAACACTGAAGCTTTCTTT.

CDR3 nucleotide sequence: TGTGCCAGCAGCCTCCTCCCGTCGGGAGAGGCCTACGAGCAGTACTTC. Protein: CASSLLPSGEAYEQYF. The chain couples TRBV4-2 to TRBJ2-7; a weak D match, TRBD2 (6 bases). V lost 4 bases, J lost 2 bases, and 18 bases lay in between. This CDR3 has 16 residues. Looked up from germline, CDR1 is LGHNA and CDR2 is YNFKEQ.

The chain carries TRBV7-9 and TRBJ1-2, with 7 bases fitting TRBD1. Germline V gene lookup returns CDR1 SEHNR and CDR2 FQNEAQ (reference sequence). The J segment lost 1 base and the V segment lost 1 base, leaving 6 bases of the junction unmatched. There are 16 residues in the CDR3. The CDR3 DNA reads TGTGCCAGCAGCTTAGTAGGGGACAGCTTTAACTATGGCTACACCTTC. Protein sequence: CASSLVGDSFNYGYTF.

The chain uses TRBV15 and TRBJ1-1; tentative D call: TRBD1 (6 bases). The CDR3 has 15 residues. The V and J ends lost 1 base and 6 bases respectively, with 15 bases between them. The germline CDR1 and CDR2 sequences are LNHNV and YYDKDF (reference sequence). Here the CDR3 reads CATSRGQVIKPEAFF. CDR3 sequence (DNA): TGTGCCACCAGCAGAGGACAGGTCATTAAACCTGAAGCTTTCTTT.

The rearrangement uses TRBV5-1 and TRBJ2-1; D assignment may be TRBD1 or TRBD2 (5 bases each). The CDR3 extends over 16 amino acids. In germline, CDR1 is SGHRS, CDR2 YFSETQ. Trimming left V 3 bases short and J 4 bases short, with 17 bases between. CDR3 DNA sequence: TGCGCCAGCAGCTCTAAAGGGACGGCCTTATACAATGAGCAGTTCTTC. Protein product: CASSSKGTALYNEQFF.

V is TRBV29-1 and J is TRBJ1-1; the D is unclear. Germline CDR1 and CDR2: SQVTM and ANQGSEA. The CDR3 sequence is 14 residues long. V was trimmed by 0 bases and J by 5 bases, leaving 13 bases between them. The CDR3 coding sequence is TGCAGCGTTGAAGATCGGGTCCTGGGGACTGAAGCTTTCTTT. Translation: CSVEDRVLGTEAFF.

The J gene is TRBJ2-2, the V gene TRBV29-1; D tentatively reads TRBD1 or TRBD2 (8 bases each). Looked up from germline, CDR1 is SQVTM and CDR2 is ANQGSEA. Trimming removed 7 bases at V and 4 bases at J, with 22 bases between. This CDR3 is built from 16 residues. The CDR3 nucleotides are TGCAGCGCCGGGGGGGCAGGGGGCGGCTCCACCGGGGAGCTGTTTTTT. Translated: CSAGGAGGGSTGELFF.

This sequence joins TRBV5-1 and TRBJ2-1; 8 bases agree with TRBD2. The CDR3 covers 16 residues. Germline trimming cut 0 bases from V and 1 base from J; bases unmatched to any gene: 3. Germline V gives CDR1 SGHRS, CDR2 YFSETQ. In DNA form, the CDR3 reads TGCGCCAGCAGCTTGGACGCGGGAGGTTCCTACAATGAGCAGTTCTTC. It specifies CASSLDAGGSYNEQFF.

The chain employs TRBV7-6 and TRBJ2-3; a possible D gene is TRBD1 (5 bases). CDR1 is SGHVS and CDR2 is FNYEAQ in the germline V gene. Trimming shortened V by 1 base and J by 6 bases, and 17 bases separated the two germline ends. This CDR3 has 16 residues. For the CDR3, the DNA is TGTGCCAGCAGCTTAGTATCCGTGCAGGGTTCGGATACGCAGTATTTT. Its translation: CASSLVSVQGSDTQYF.

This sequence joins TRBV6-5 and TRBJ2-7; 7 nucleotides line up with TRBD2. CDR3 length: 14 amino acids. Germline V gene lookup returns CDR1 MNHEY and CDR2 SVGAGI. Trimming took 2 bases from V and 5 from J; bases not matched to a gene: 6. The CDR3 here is CASSYGREMDEQYF. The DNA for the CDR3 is TGTGCCAGCAGTTACGGGCGGGAGATGGACGAGCAGTACTTC.

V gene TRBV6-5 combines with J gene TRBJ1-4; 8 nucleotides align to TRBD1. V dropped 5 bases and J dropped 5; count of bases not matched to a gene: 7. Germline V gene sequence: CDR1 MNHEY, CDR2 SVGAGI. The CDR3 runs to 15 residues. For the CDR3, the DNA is TGTGCCAGCAGTCGAGGGTCAGGGGGCAATGAAAAACTGTTTTTT. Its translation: CASSRGSGGNEKLFF.

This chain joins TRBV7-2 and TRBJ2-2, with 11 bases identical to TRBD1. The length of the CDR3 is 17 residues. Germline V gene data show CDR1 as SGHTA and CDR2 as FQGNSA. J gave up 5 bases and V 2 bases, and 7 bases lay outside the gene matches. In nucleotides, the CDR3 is TGTGCCAGCAGCTTATACAAGGACAGGGGGCAAACCGGGGAGCTGTTTTTT. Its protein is CASSLYKDRGQTGELFF. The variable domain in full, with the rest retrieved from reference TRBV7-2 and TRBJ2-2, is GAGVSQSPSNKVTEKGKDVELRCDPISGHTALYWYRQSLGQGLEFLIYFQGNSAPDKSGLPSDRFSAERTGGSVSTLTIQRTQQEDSAVYLCASSLYKDRGQTGELFFGEGSRLTVL.

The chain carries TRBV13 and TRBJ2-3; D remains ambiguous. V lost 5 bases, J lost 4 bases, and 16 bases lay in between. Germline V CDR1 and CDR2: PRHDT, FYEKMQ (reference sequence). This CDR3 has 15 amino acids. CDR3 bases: TGTGCCAGCAGCCACCCCACCCTAGAGGCAGATACGCAGTATTTT. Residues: CASSHPTLEADTQYF. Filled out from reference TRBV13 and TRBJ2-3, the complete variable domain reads AAGVIQSPRHLIKEKRETATLKCYPIPRHDTVYWYQQGPGQDPQFLISFYEKMQSDKGSIPDRFSAQQFSDYHSELNMSSLELGDSALYFCASSHPTLEADTQYFGPGTRLTVL.

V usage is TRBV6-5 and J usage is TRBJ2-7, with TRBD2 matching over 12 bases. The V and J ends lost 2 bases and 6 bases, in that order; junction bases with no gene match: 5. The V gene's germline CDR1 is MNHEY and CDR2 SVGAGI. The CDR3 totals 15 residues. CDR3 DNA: TGTGCCAGCAGTTACACGACTAGCGGGAGCGCCGAGCAGTACTTC. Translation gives CASSYTTSGSAEQYF.

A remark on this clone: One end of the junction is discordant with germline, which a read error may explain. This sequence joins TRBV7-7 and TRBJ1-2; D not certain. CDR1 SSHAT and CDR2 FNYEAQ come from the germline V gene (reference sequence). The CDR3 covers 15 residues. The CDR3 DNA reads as TGTGCTAGCAGCCCCCTGACCTCGGGGTTCGATGGCTACACCTTC. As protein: CASSPLTSGFDGYTF.

The CDR3 DNA follows: TGCGCCAGCAGCTTTGGGGGAAATGAAAAACTGTTTTTT. As protein: CASSFGGNEKLFF. The V gene is TRBV5-1, the J gene TRBJ1-4; weak D call: TRBD1 (5 bases). Germline V gene data show CDR1 as SGHRS and CDR2 as YFSETQ. This CDR3 contains 13 residues. Trimming cost V 2 bases and J 5 bases, with 7 bases left between them.

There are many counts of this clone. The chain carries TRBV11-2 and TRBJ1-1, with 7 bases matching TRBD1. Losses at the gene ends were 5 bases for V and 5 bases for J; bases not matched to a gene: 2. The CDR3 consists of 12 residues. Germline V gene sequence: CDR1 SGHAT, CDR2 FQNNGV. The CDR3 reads CASSLQGTEAFF. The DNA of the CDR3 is TGTGCCAGCAGCCTACAGGGGACTGAAGCTTTCTTT.

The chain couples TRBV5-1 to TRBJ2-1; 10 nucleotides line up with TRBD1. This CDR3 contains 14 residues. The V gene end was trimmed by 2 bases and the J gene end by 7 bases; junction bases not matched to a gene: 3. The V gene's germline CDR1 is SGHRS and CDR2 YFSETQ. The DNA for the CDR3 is TGCGCCAGCAGCTTAGGGACAGGGGTAAATGAGCAGTTCTTC. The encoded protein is CASSLGTGVNEQFF.

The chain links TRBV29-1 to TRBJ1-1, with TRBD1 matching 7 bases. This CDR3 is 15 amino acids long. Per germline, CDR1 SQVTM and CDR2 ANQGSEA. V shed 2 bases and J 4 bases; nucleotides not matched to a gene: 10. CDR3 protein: CSVEKTGLGATEAFF. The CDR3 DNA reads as TGCAGCGTTGAAAAGACAGGGTTGGGCGCCACTGAAGCTTTCTTT.

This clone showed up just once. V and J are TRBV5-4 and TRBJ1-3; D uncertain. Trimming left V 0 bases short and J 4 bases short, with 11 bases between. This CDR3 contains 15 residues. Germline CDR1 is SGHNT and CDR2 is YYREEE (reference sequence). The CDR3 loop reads CASSLGGGFGNTIYF. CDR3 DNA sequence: TGTGCCAGCAGCTTGGGTGGAGGGTTCGGAAACACCATATATTTT.